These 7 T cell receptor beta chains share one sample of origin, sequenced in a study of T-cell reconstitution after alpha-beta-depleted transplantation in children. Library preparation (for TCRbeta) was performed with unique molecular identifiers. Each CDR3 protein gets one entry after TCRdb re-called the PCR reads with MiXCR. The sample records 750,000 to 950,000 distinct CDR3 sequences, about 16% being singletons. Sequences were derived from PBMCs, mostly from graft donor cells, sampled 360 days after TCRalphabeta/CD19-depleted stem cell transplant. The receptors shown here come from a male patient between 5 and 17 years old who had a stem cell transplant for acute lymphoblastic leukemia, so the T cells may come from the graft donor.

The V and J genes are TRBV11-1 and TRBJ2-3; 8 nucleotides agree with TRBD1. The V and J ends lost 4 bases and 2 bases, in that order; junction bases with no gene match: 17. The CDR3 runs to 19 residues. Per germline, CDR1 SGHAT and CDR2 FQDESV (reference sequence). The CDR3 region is CASSSRMADRATPTDTQYF. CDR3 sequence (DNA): TGTGCCAGCAGCTCTAGAATGGCGGACAGGGCGACTCCCACAGATACGCAGTATTTT.

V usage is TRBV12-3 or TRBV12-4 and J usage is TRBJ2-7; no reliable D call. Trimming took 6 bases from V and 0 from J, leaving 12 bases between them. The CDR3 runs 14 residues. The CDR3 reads CASSPRRSSYEQYF. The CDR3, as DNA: TGTGCCAGCAGCCCCAGACGGAGCTCCTACGAGCAGTACTTC.

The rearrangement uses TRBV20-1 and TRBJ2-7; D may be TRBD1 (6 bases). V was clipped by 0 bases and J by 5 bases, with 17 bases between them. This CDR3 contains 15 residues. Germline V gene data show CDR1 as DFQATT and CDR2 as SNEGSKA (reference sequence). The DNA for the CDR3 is TGCAGTGCTAGAGACTCCCACAGGGTTGGGCACGAGCAGTACTTC. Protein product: CSARDSHRVGHEQYF.

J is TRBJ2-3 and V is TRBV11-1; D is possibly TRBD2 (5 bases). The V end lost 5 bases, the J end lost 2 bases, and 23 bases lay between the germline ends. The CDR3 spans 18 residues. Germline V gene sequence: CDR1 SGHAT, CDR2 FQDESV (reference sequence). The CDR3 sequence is CASSPGEVFTSYTDTQYF. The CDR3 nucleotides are TGTGCCAGCAGCCCCGGGGAAGTCTTTACCTCATACACAGATACGCAGTATTTT.

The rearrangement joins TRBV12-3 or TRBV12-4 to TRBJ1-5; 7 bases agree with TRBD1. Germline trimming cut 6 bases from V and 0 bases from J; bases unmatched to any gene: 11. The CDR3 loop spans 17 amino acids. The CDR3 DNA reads TGTGCCAGCAGGGAGAGTCGCAGGGGGTATAGCAATCAGCCCCAGCATTTT. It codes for CASRESRRGYSNQPQHF.

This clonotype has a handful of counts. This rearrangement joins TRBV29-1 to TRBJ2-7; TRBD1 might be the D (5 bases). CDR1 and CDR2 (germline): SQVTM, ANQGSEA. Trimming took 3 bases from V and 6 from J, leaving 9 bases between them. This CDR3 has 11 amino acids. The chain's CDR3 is CSVEWGGEQYF. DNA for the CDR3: TGCAGCGTTGAGTGGGGCGGCGAGCAGTACTTC.

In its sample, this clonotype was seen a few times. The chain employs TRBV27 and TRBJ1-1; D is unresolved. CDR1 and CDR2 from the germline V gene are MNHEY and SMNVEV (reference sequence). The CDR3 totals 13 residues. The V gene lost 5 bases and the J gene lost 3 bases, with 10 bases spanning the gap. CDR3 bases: TGTGCCAGCAGTACTTTCTGGTACACTGAAGCTTTCTTT. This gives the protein CASSTFWYTEAFF.